A single sample is the source of the 20 T cell receptor beta chains below, sequenced in a study of T cells in women clearing cervical HPV infection. Generated by immunoSEQ multiplex PCR, the TCRdb table keeps only in-frame clones and is missing some. The sample features 19,000 or so clones, with 3.2% in its top ten. What was sequenced was blood buffy coat. These receptors came from a woman aged 18 to 75 with a cervical HPV16 infection that either progressed to CIN3+ or cleared (not recorded which).

Details on this clone: The read gets to within 3 residues of the CDR3 end, and the germline J gene fills in the rest. The V call is TRBV7-8, the J call TRBJ1-2, with 7 bases that match TRBD1. V trimming: 5 bases; J trimming: 7 bases; junction bases outside the gene matches: 16. The CDR3 sequence is 16 residues long. Germline V gives CDR1 SGHVS, CDR2 FQNEAQ. This CDR3 reads CASSHKQTGNPGGYTF. CDR3 DNA, as far as it was read: TGTGCCAGCAGCCACAAACAGACAGGGAACCCGGGTGGC. The variable domain in full, completed from reference TRBV7-8 and TRBJ1-2, reads GAGVSQSPRYKVAKRGQDVALRCDPISGHVSLFWYQQALGQGPEFLTYFQNEAQLDKSGLPSDRFFAERPEGSVSTLKIQRTQQEDSAVYLCASSHKQTGNPGGYTFGSGTRLTVV.

On this clone itself: The read ends 3 residues before the CDR3 terminus; that terminus is restored from the germline J gene. The chain couples TRBV14 to TRBJ2-1, with no clear D. Trimming stripped 4 bases from V and 6 bases from J, with 13 bases between. The CDR3 spans 14 residues. Germline V gene data show CDR1 as SGHDN and CDR2 as FVKESK. CDR3 amino acids: CASSLLDSVNEQFF. The sequenced part of the CDR3 DNA is TGTGCCAGCAGCCTCCTTGACTCCGTCAATGAG.

The CDR3 here is CASQAGTGGPYEQYF. The covered CDR3 bases are TGTGCCAGCCAAGCCGGGACAGGGGGGCCCTACGAG. The chain uses TRBV2 and TRBJ2-7, with 11 bases identical to TRBD1. The DNA ends 3 residues before the CDR3 does, and the rest of the CDR3 is filled in from the germline J gene. The V segment lost 8 bases and the J segment 2 bases; nucleotides outside the gene matches: 8. CDR3 length: 15 residues. Per the germline V gene, CDR1 is SNHLY and CDR2 is FYNNEI.

On this clone itself: The read stops 3 residues short of the end of the CDR3; the missing end is completed from the germline J gene. The chain has TRBV19 and TRBJ2-5; 7 nucleotides align to TRBD1. V lost 2 bases to trimming and J lost 4 bases; unmatched junction nucleotides: 10. CDR3 length: 16 amino acids. Per the germline V gene, CDR1 is LNHDA and CDR2 is SQIVND (reference sequence). The CDR3 loop reads CASSISIQGWGETQYF. The part of the CDR3 DNA that was read is TGTGCCAGTAGTATATCCATACAGGGGTGGGGAGAGACC.

In terms of frequency, this clone is medium-sized. The read ends 3 residues early relative to the CDR3; the germline J gene fills the gap. This chain uses TRBV5-6 with TRBJ2-5; perhaps TRBD2 as D (7 bases). Trimming cost V 0 bases and J 3 bases, with 12 bases left between them. In germline, CDR1 is SGHDT, CDR2 YYEEEE. This CDR3 has 15 amino acids. Partial CDR3 DNA: TGTGCCAGCAGCTTGGACGGGGGGCGAAAAGAGACC. Encoded protein: CASSLDGGRKET. The complete CDR3 protein is CASSLDGGRKETQYF.

As for this clone: At one boundary the junction diverges from the germline segment, which might be a read error. The read ends 3 residues early relative to the CDR3; the germline J gene fills the gap. V and J are TRBV14 and TRBJ1-1; 7 nucleotides align to TRBD1. The CDR3 runs to 16 residues. CDR1 and CDR2 (germline): SGHDN, FVKESK. CDR3 DNA, as far as it was read: TGTGCCAGCAGCCGCAGGGGGAGGGGGACGAACACTAAA. This translates into CASSRRGRGTNTK. The full CDR3 protein is CASSRRGRGTNTKAFF.

As to this clone: The read finishes 3 residues shy of the CDR3 end, and the germline J gene is used to complete it. The chain uses TRBV5-1 and TRBJ2-7; D may be TRBD1 (6 bases). This CDR3 spans 16 amino acids. Trimming removed 0 bases at V and 2 bases at J, with 15 bases between. Germline CDR1 SGHRS, CDR2 YFSETQ. The CDR3 sequence is CASSLGQGTKTYEQYF. CDR3 DNA (partial): TGCGCCAGCAGCTTGGGGCAGGGGACAAAAACCTACGAG.

This clone is identified as large from frequency. The read falls 3 residues short of the CDR3 end, and the missing part is taken from the germline J gene. This chain connects TRBV15 to TRBJ2-3; TRBD1 agrees at 8 bases. Losses at the gene ends were 3 bases for V and 8 bases for J; bases not matched to a gene: 7. The CDR3 is made up of 14 amino acids. The germline V gene encodes CDR1 LNHNV and CDR2 YYDKDF (reference sequence). CDR3 protein: CATSRSGGLSTQYF. CDR3 bases read: TGTGCCACCAGCAGGTCAGGGGGCCTCAGTACG.

Notes on this clone: The CDR3 is cut off 3 residues early in the read; its end comes from the germline J gene. The V call is TRBV20-1, the J call TRBJ2-5; 9 bases map to TRBD2. With 2 bases clipped from V and 5 bases from J, the junction kept 6 bases outside the gene matches. The CDR3 runs to 14 residues. Germline assignment: CDR1 DFQATT and CDR2 SNEGSKA (reference sequence). Incomplete CDR3 DNA: TGCAGTGCTAGACCGCGGGGGGGCCGGGAGACC. This codes for CSARPRGGRET. The full CDR3 sequence reads CSARPRGGRETQYF.

Comments on this clone: The sequence runs out 3 residues before the end of the CDR3; the remainder is reconstructed from the germline J gene. This chain joins TRBV20-1 and TRBJ2-3; D is possibly TRBD2 (5 bases). The CDR3 totals 14 residues. Per the germline V gene, CDR1 is DFQATT and CDR2 is SNEGSKA (reference sequence). V was pared by 3 bases and J by 0 bases, with 10 bases between. CDR3 DNA (partial): TGCAGTGCTAGCGAGGGTCCTAGCACAGATACG. The encoded protein is CSASEGPSTDT. The complete CDR3 protein is CSASEGPSTDTQYF.

Notes on this clone: Read data end 3 residues before the CDR3 end; the end is taken from the germline J gene. The V call is TRBV2, the J call TRBJ2-1, with 8 positions matching TRBD2. The V gene end was trimmed by 2 bases and the J gene end by 8 bases; junction bases not matched to a gene: 5. The germline CDR1 and CDR2 sequences are SNHLY and FYNNEI. The CDR3 is 14 residues long. CDR3 in amino acids: CASSELTSDDEQFF. The DNA read from the CDR3 is TGTGCCAGCAGTGAATTGACTAGCGACGATGAG.

As concerns this clone: Sequencing ends 3 residues short of the CDR3 end; the germline J gene provides the rest. J is TRBJ2-3 and V is TRBV19; 8 nucleotides agree with TRBD2. The CDR3 totals 15 residues. V was clipped by 9 bases and J by 4 bases; unmatched bases: 12. CDR1 and CDR2 (germline): LNHDA, SQIVND (reference sequence). Partial CDR3 DNA: TGTGCCAGCCGTGACCAGTCGGGGGGGCCAGATACG. It specifies CASRDQSGGPDT. The entire CDR3 protein reads CASRDQSGGPDTQYF.

In regard to this clone: The sequenced fragment ends 3 residues before the CDR3 boundary, so the rest is inferred from the germline J gene. The gene calls are TRBV29-1 and TRBJ1-2, with 10 bases matching TRBD1. V gave up 6 bases and J gave up 5 bases; unmatched junction bases: 6. There are 13 residues in the CDR3. Germline values: CDR1 SQVTM, CDR2 ANQGSEA. CDR3 bases read: TGCAGCGTCCTCCGGGACAGGGGTTATGGC. Translating it yields CSVLRDRGYG. The whole CDR3 is CSVLRDRGYGYTF.

As concerns this clone: The CDR3 goes on 3 residues after the read ends, and that part is filled in from the germline J gene. The V and J genes are TRBV19 and TRBJ2-5, with D possibly matching TRBD2 (6 bases). The V and J ends lost 4 bases and 5 bases respectively, with 8 bases between them. Germline V gene lookup returns CDR1 LNHDA and CDR2 SQIVND (reference sequence). The CDR3 has 12 residues. Incomplete CDR3 DNA: TGTGCCAGTAGTAGACGGGGGGAGACC. Residues: CASSRRGET. In full, the CDR3 reads CASSRRGETQYF. The complete variable domain, with remaining parts taken from reference TRBV19 and TRBJ2-5, reads DGGITQSPKYLFRKEGQNVTLSCEQNLNHDAMYWYRQDPGQGLRLIYYSQIVNDFQKGDIAEGYSVSREKKESFPLTVTSAQKNPTAFYLCASSRRGETQYFGPGTRLLVL.

Of note for this clone: The missing CDR3 end, 3 residues past where the read stops, is filled in from the germline J gene. The V and J genes are TRBV7-8 and TRBJ2-5, with TRBD2 matching over 8 bases. Germline CDR1 SGHVS, CDR2 FQNEAQ. The CDR3 length is 18 residues. The V segment lost 0 bases and the J segment 2 bases; nucleotides outside the gene matches: 11. The covered CDR3 bases are TGTGCCAGCAGCTTAGCTGTTGGGGTAGCGGGGATACAAGAGACC. It is translated as CASSLAVGVAGIQET. The complete CDR3 reads CASSLAVGVAGIQETQYF.

In the case of this clone: The sequence runs out 3 residues before the end of the CDR3; the remainder is reconstructed from the germline J gene. The chain uses TRBV7-6 and TRBJ2-5, with 9 bases that match TRBD2. J gave up 4 bases and V 7 bases, and 16 bases lay outside the gene matches. CDR1 is SGHVS, CDR2 FNYEAQ, per germline. The CDR3 is 17 amino acids. The CDR3 region is CASNVRAGGGVGETQYF. Incomplete CDR3 DNA: TGTGCCAGCAACGTTCGGGCTGGCGGGGGGGTGGGAGAGACC.

To note about this clone: Sequencing ends 3 residues short of the CDR3 end; the germline J gene provides the rest. The V call is TRBV29-1, the J call TRBJ2-2; 7 bases fit TRBD1. Germline V gene lookup returns CDR1 SQVTM and CDR2 ANQGSEA. The CDR3 loop spans 14 amino acids. The V and J ends lost 7 bases and 0 bases, in that order; junction bases with no gene match: 5. CDR3 DNA (partial): TGCAGCGGCCTGACAGGGACGAACACCGGGGAG. Translating gives CSGLTGTNTGE. Given in full, the CDR3 is CSGLTGTNTGELFF.

Turning to this clone: The sequence runs out 3 residues before the end of the CDR3; the remainder is reconstructed from the germline J gene. J is TRBJ1-5 and V is TRBV19, with TRBD1 matching over 9 bases. Trimming took 7 bases from V and 4 from J; bases not matched to a gene: 2. The V gene's germline CDR1 is LNHDA and CDR2 SQIVND (reference sequence). This CDR3 has 13 residues. CDR3 sequence reads: CASKDRGNQPQHF. Partial CDR3 DNA: TGTGCCAGTAAGGACAGGGGAAATCAGCCC.

As to this clone: The read terminates 3 residues ahead of where the CDR3 ends, so the germline J gene completes it. V gene TRBV28 combines with J gene TRBJ1-2, with 7 bases fitting TRBD1. Losses at the gene ends were 4 bases for V and 1 base for J; bases not matched to a gene: 6. Germline values: CDR1 MDHEN, CDR2 SYDVKM. There are 15 residues in the CDR3. Incomplete CDR3 DNA: TGTGCCAGCAGTTGGACAGGCTATATTAACTATGGC. It encodes CASSWTGYINYG. The whole CDR3 is CASSWTGYINYGYTF.

With respect to this clone: The CDR3 end lies 3 residues beyond the end of the read and is filled in from the germline J gene. The chain links TRBV12-3 or TRBV12-4 to TRBJ2-1, with 8 bases that match TRBD1. J was trimmed by 5 bases and V by 6 bases; bases with no gene match: 9. The CDR3 runs to 15 residues. The chain's CDR3 is CASRIGTGNNNEQFF. CDR3 DNA (partial): TGTGCCAGCAGAATAGGGACAGGCAACAACAATGAG.